Listed below are T cell receptor beta chains from one sample, sequenced in a study of blood T cell repertoires in COVID-19. Generated by immunoSEQ multiplex PCR, the TCRdb table keeps only in-frame clones and is missing some. The table lists a few hundred thousand clones, 75% to 90% of them singletons. Source material: PBMCs or T cells enriched from blood (not recorded which). These receptors were collected from a woman between 18 and 30 years old who had recovered from COVID-19. CDR3s include the opening cysteine and the closing phenylalanine or tryptophan. Each record gives: J gene, CDR3 length, clone size, V gene, CDR3 protein. Rows give clone size only sometimes, using once, few, many, or a class for an expanded clone.

J gene: TRBJ2-2; CDR3 length: 17; clone size: NA; V gene: TRBV27; CDR3 protein: CASSFTWTGRSREELFF
J gene: TRBJ2-1; CDR3 length: 13; clone size: NA; V gene: TRBV11-1; CDR3 protein: CASSPDRVYEQFF
J gene: TRBJ1-1; CDR3 length: 13; clone size: NA; V gene: TRBV5-1; CDR3 protein: CASSITGLTEAFF
J gene: TRBJ1-1; CDR3 length: 12; clone size: NA; V gene: TRBV12-3/TRBV12-4; CDR3 protein: CASTDTDTEAFF
J gene: TRBJ1-5; CDR3 length: 16; clone size: NA; V gene: TRBV5-8; CDR3 protein: CASSYPTVGPHQPQHF
J gene: TRBJ1-1; CDR3 length: 13; clone size: NA; V gene: TRBV27; CDR3 protein: CASSRSGGTEAFF
J gene: TRBJ1-1; CDR3 length: 12; clone size: NA; V gene: TRBV29-1; CDR3 protein: CSVLLTSTEAFF
J gene: TRBJ2-3; CDR3 length: 18; clone size: once; V gene: TRBV10-2; CDR3 protein: CASSESGRLAGGSDTQYF
J gene: TRBJ1-2; CDR3 length: 14; clone size: NA; V gene: TRBV11-3; CDR3 protein: CASSGSTGDEGYTF
J gene: TRBJ1-2; CDR3 length: 16; clone size: NA; V gene: TRBV5-1; CDR3 protein: CASRLTGGAGDYGYTF
J gene: TRBJ2-4; CDR3 length: 15; clone size: NA; V gene: TRBV5-1; CDR3 protein: CASSSVLDSKNIQYF
J gene: TRBJ1-6; CDR3 length: 15; clone size: NA; V gene: TRBV15; CDR3 protein: CATSREKRYNSPLHF
J gene: TRBJ1-6; CDR3 length: 16; clone size: NA; V gene: TRBV10-3; CDR3 protein: CAISESTGQVNSPLHF
J gene: TRBJ1-2; CDR3 length: 18; clone size: once; V gene: TRBV4-2; CDR3 protein: CASSQDGGQGFWSYGYTF
J gene: TRBJ1-2; CDR3 length: 17; clone size: NA; V gene: TRBV7-9; CDR3 protein: CASSPWFQGVTNYGYTF
J gene: TRBJ2-3; CDR3 length: 16; clone size: NA; V gene: TRBV28; CDR3 protein: CASSLARLAYTDTQYF
J gene: TRBJ1-2; CDR3 length: 16; clone size: NA; V gene: TRBV3-1/TRBV3-2; CDR3 protein: CASSQDGRTTPYGYTF
J gene: TRBJ1-4; CDR3 length: 16; clone size: NA; V gene: TRBV5-1; CDR3 protein: CASSLVAGGGYEKLFF
J gene: TRBJ2-3; CDR3 length: 14; clone size: NA; V gene: TRBV28; CDR3 protein: CASSTGGAADTQYF
J gene: TRBJ1-1; CDR3 length: 11; clone size: NA; V gene: TRBV19; CDR3 protein: CAVARNTEAFF
J gene: TRBJ2-2; CDR3 length: 17; clone size: NA; V gene: TRBV9; CDR3 protein: CASSVGPSGGDTGELFF
J gene: TRBJ1-5; CDR3 length: 16; clone size: NA; V gene: TRBV19; CDR3 protein: CASSIEGAREHQPQHF
J gene: TRBJ1-2; CDR3 length: 11; clone size: NA; V gene: TRBV2; CDR3 protein: CASSAHGGNTF
J gene: TRBJ1-2; CDR3 length: 13; clone size: NA; V gene: TRBV6-5; CDR3 protein: CASSYDRLYGYTF
J gene: TRBJ1-2; CDR3 length: 13; clone size: NA; V gene: TRBV7-2; CDR3 protein: CASSLGLNYGYTF
J gene: TRBJ1-2; CDR3 length: 13; clone size: NA; V gene: TRBV28; CDR3 protein: CASSPDRGGGYTF
J gene: TRBJ2-7; CDR3 length: 17; clone size: NA; V gene: TRBV7-8; CDR3 protein: CASSLVVANRENYEQYF
J gene: TRBJ2-2; CDR3 length: 18; clone size: NA; V gene: TRBV27; CDR3 protein: CATAVKSPGAANTGELFF
J gene: TRBJ2-3; CDR3 length: 16; clone size: once; V gene: TRBV5-4; CDR3 protein: CASNTGTSGVTDTQYF
J gene: TRBJ1-1; CDR3 length: 13; clone size: NA; V gene: TRBV29-1; CDR3 protein: CSVGVGEVTEAFF
J gene: TRBJ2-3; CDR3 length: 14; clone size: NA; V gene: TRBV9; CDR3 protein: CASSARSGTDTQYF
J gene: TRBJ2-7; CDR3 length: 15; clone size: NA; V gene: TRBV18; CDR3 protein: CASSLAGGHTYEQYF
J gene: TRBJ1-1; CDR3 length: 13; clone size: NA; V gene: TRBV5-8; CDR3 protein: CASSDRDNTEAFF
J gene: TRBJ1-6; CDR3 length: 15; clone size: NA; V gene: TRBV30; CDR3 protein: CAWSVVGTGDSPLHF
J gene: TRBJ1-2; CDR3 length: 12; clone size: NA; V gene: TRBV12-3/TRBV12-4; CDR3 protein: CASTPPGGGYTF
J gene: TRBJ1-2; CDR3 length: 13; clone size: NA; V gene: TRBV29-1; CDR3 protein: CSVGKTGPYGYTF
J gene: TRBJ1-6; CDR3 length: 16; clone size: NA; V gene: TRBV5-1; CDR3 protein: CASWGQLSSYNSPLHF
J gene: TRBJ1-1; CDR3 length: 13; clone size: once; V gene: TRBV4-2; CDR3 protein: CASSREANTEAFF
J gene: TRBJ1-1; CDR3 length: 14; clone size: NA; V gene: TRBV7-2; CDR3 protein: CASRRTRGSAEAFF
J gene: TRBJ2-1; CDR3 length: 15; clone size: NA; V gene: TRBV24-1; CDR3 protein: CATSDPRGASNEQFF
J gene: TRBJ1-4; CDR3 length: 12; clone size: NA; V gene: TRBV30; CDR3 protein: CAWRAPNEKLFF
J gene: TRBJ1-1; CDR3 length: 16; clone size: NA; V gene: TRBV5-1; CDR3 protein: CASSPGTGGMNTEAFF
J gene: TRBJ2-7; CDR3 length: 13; clone size: NA; V gene: TRBV10-1; CDR3 protein: CASSRGSGGEQYF
J gene: TRBJ1-1; CDR3 length: 14; clone size: NA; V gene: TRBV20-1; CDR3 protein: CSASGPGLSTEAFF
J gene: TRBJ1-2; CDR3 length: 15; clone size: NA; V gene: TRBV3-1/TRBV3-2; CDR3 protein: CASSYSLGGDYGYTF
J gene: TRBJ1-1; CDR3 length: 15; clone size: NA; V gene: TRBV25-1; CDR3 protein: CASSELGAMNTEAFF
J gene: TRBJ1-2; CDR3 length: 17; clone size: NA; V gene: TRBV11-2; CDR3 protein: CASSSRYRDRFDSGYTF
J gene: TRBJ1-2; CDR3 length: 12; clone size: NA; V gene: TRBV28; CDR3 protein: CASSSQGYGYTF
J gene: TRBJ2-7; CDR3 length: 16; clone size: NA; V gene: TRBV15; CDR3 protein: CATSRDLAGRSYEQYF
J gene: TRBJ2-3; CDR3 length: 15; clone size: NA; V gene: TRBV10-1; CDR3 protein: CASSEMGGAKDTQYF
J gene: TRBJ2-1; CDR3 length: 15; clone size: once; V gene: TRBV11-2; CDR3 protein: CASSLGTVLYNEQFF
J gene: TRBJ2-5; CDR3 length: 15; clone size: once; V gene: TRBV5-1; CDR3 protein: CASSLGAQGQETQYF